This T cell receptor (beta chain) is from a study of cytomegalovirus exposure and HLA in healthy donors. Study background: The roughly 120 validation repertoires were reported in a later analysis to have been generated on the same platform as the roughly 670 first-cohort repertoires.

The data were produced by immunoSEQ multiplex PCR, yet TCRdb's version contains in-frame clones alone and is incomplete. The data hold approximately 280,000 clones, with around 87% observed a single time. Concerning this clone: Its cognate antigen is unknown.

Findings of the study overall: The classifier, whose performance was assessed in both the original and validation cohorts, reportedly diagnosed cytomegalovirus status with high specificity and sensitivity.

Germline values: CDR1 MGHRA, CDR2 YSYEKL. V was cut by 1 base and J by 0 bases, with 13 bases left in between. The CDR3 is made up of 17 amino acids. This receptor was obtained from a woman aged 18-29 years in good health and CMV-seronegative. Sequenced input: PBMCs. This sequence joins TRBV4-1 and TRBJ2-1; D is ambiguous. The CDR3 spells CASSQVLKQSSYNEQFF. Written as DNA, the CDR3 is TGCGCCAGCAGCCAAGTATTAAAGCAAAGCTCCTACAATGAGCAGTTCTTC.